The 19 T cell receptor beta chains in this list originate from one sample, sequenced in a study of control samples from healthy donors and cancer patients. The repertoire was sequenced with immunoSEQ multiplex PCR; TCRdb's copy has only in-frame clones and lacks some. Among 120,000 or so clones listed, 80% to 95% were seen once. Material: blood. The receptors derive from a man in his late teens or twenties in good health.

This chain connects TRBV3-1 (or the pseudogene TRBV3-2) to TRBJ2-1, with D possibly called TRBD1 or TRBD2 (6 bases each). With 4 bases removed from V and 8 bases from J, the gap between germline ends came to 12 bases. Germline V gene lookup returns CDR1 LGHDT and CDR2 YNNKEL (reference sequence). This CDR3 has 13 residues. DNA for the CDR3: TGTGCCAGCAGCCGGGTACGGGGGCATGAGCAGTTCTTC. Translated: CASSRVRGHEQFF.

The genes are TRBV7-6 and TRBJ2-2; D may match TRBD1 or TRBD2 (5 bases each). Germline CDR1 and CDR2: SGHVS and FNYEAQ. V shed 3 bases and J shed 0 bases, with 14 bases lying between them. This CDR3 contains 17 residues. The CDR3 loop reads CASSLAGGGANTGELFF. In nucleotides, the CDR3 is TGTGCCAGCAGCTTGGCCGGTGGGGGAGCGAACACCGGGGAGCTGTTTTTT.

CDR3 sequence reads: CASSIDNTGGAVQPQHF. In nucleotides, the CDR3 is TGTGCCAGTAGTATAGATAATACAGGGGGCGCGGTTCAGCCCCAGCATTTT. The chain recombines TRBV19 with TRBJ1-5; 9 positions agree with TRBD1. J gave up 6 bases and V 0 bases, and 9 bases lay outside the gene matches. This CDR3 spans 17 amino acids. CDR1 and CDR2 from the germline V gene are LNHDA and SQIVND (reference sequence).

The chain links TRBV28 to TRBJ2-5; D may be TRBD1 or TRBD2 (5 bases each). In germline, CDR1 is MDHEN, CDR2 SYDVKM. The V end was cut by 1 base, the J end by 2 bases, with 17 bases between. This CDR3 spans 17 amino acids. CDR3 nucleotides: TGTGCCAGCAGTTTATCATGGGGGATCGGATCACAAGAGACCCAGTACTTC. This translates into CASSLSWGIGSQETQYF.

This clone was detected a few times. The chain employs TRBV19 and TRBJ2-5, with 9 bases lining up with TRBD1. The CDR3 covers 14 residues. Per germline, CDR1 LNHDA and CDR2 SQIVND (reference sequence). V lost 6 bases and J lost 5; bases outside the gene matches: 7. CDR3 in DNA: TGTGCCAGTAGAACAGGGGGCTTGGGGGAGACCCAGTACTTC. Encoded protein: CASRTGGLGETQYF.

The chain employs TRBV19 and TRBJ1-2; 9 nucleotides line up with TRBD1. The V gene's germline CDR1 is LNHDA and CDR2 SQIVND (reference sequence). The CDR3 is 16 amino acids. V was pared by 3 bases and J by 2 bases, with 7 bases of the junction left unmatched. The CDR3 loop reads CASSIPGTGLNYGYTF. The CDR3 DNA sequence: TGTGCCAGTAGTATCCCCGGGACAGGGTTGAACTATGGCTACACCTTC.

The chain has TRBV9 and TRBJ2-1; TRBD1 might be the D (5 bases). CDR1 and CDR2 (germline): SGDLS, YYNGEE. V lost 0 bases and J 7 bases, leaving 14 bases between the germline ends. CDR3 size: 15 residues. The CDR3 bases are TGTGCCAGCAGCGTAGGGGGCGGCCGCCCAAATGAGCAGTTCTTC. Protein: CASSVGGGRPNEQFF.

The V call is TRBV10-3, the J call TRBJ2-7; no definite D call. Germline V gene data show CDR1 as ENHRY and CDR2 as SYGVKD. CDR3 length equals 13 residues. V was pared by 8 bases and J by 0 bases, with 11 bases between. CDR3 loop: CAIEGQDSYEQYF. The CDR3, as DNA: TGTGCCATCGAAGGTCAGGACTCCTACGAGCAGTACTTC.

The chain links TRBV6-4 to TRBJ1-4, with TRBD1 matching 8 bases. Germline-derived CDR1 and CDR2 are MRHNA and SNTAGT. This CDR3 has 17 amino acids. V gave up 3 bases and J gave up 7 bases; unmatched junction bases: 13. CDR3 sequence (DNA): TGTGCCAGCAGTGAAGGGCGGACCAGGGGGCGTGTTGAAAAACTGTTTTTT. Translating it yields CASSEGRTRGRVEKLFF.

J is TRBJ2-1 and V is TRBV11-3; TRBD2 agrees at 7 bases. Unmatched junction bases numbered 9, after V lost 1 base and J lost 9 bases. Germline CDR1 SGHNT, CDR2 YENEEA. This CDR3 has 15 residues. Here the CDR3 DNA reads TGTGCCAGCAGCTTAGGATTTACTAGCGTCGGTGAGCAGTTCTTC. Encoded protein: CASSLGFTSVGEQFF.

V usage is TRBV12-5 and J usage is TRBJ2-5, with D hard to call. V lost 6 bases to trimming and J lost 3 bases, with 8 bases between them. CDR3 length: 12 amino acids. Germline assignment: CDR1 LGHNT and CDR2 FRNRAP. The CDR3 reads CASGYGKETQYF. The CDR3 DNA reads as TGTGCTAGTGGCTACGGTAAAGAGACCCAGTACTTC. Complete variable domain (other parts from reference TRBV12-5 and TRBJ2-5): DARVTQTPRHKVTEMGQEVTMRCQPILGHNTVFWYRQTMMQGLELLAYFRNRAPLDDSGMPKDRFSAEMPDATLATLKIQPSEPRDSAVYFCASGYGKETQYFGPGTRLLVL.

The CDR3 loop is CASSDPGQGYGYTF. The CDR3, as DNA: TGTGCCAGCAGTGACCCGGGACAGGGTTATGGCTACACCTTC. This chain uses TRBV6-1 with TRBJ1-2, with 9 bases fitting TRBD1. V lost 3 bases, J lost 5 bases, and 4 bases stayed unmatched. CDR1 is MNHNS, CDR2 SASEGT, per germline. The CDR3 length is 14 residues.

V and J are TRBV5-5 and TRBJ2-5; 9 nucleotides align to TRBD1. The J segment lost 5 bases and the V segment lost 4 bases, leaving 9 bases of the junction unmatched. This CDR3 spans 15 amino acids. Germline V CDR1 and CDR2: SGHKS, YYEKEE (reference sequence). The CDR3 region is CASSIGTGKMETQYF. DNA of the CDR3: TGTGCCAGCAGCATTGGGACAGGGAAGATGGAGACCCAGTACTTC.

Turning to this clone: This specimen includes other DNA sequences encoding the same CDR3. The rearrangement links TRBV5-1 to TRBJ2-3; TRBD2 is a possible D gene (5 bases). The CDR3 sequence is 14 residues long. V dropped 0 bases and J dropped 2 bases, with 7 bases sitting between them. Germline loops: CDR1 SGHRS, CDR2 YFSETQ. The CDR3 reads CASSLGGYTDTQYF. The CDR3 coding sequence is TGCGCCAGCAGCTTGGGCGGGTACACAGATACGCAGTATTTT. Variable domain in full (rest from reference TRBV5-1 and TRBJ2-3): KAGVTQTPRYLIKTRGQQVTLSCSPISGHRSVSWYQQTPGQGLQFLFEYFSETQRNKGNFPGRFSGRQFSNSRSEMNVSTLELGDSALYLCASSLGGYTDTQYFGPGTRLTVL.

Here the CDR3 DNA reads TGCGCCAGCAGCCAAGATGGATATATCGGGCAGTTCTTC. This sequence encodes CASSQDGYIGQFF. The chain uses TRBV4-3 and TRBJ2-1; D remains unclear. Germline V gives CDR1 LGHNA, CDR2 YSLEER. V gave up 0 bases and J gave up 12 bases, with 12 bases separating them. This CDR3 is 13 amino acids long.

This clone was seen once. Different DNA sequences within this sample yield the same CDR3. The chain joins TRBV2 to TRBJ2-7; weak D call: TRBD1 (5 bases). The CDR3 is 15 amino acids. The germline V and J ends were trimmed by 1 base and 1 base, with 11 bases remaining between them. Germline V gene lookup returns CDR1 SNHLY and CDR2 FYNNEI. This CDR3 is CASSEEGQGSYEQYV. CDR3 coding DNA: TGTGCCAGCAGTGAAGAGGGGCAAGGGTCCTACGAGCAGTACGTC.

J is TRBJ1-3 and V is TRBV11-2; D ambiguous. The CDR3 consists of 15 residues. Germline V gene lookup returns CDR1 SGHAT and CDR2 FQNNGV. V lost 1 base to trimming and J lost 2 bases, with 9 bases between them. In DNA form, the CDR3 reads TGTGCCAGCAGCTTAGGAGATCTTGCTGGAAACACCATATATTTT. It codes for CASSLGDLAGNTIYF.

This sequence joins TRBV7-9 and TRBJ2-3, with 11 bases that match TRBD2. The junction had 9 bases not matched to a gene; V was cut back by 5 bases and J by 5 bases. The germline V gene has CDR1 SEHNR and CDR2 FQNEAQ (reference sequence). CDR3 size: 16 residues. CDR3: CASSPSTSGMLDTQYF. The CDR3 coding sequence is TGTGCCAGCAGCCCTTCGACTAGCGGGATGCTAGATACGCAGTATTTT.

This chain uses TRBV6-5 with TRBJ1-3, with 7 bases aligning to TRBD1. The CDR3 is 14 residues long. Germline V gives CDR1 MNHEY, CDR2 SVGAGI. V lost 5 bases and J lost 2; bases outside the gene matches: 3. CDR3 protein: CASSIQGTGNTIYF. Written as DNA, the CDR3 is TGTGCCAGCAGTATACAGGGGACTGGAAACACCATATATTTT.